One and the same sample provided the 30 T cell receptor beta chains below, sequenced in a study of blood T cells in healthy people across ages (dated by TCRdb to 2013 to 2016). Library prep was done by 5' RACE. The run used an Illumina HiSeq 2500. The second PCR ran for roughly 7 to 12 cycles and used a J-beta primer mix along with a sample-barcoded 5' primer. Clones were called with MiXCR by TCRdb after fastp trimmed the public reads at Q25, and only in-frame beta chains were retained. Entries that share a CDR3 protein sequence are merged under the most common genes and DNA. This sample holds 650,000 to 800,000 distinct CDR3 sequences; 44% were observed only once. The ten largest make up about a fifth of the sample. The sequenced sample consisted of blood. These receptors all stem from a man between 60 and 75 years old in good health.

This clonotype has a handful of counts. The chain carries TRBV6-2 or TRBV6-3 and TRBJ2-7, with 9 bases that match TRBD2. The germline V gene encodes CDR1 MNHEY and CDR2 SVGEGT. CDR3 length: 15 amino acids. The V and J ends lost 8 bases and 1 base, in that order; junction bases with no gene match: 9. This chain's CDR3 is CASASAGGGSYEQYF. The CDR3 nucleotides read TGTGCCAGCGCGAGCGCGGGAGGGGGTTCCTACGAGCAGTACTTC.

The gene calls are TRBV9 and TRBJ2-5, with 7 bases matching TRBD2. The V gene's germline CDR1 is SGDLS and CDR2 YYNGEE. The CDR3 is 14 residues long. V lost 0 bases to trimming and J lost 5 bases; unmatched junction nucleotides: 4. The CDR3 nucleotides read TGTGCCAGCAGCGTAGAGACTAGCAGCGAGACCCAGTACTTC. Translated: CASSVETSSETQYF.

This clonotype was seen ten or more times. V gene TRBV10-3 combines with J gene TRBJ2-5, with D unresolved. The V end was cut by 3 bases, the J end by 6 bases, with 11 bases between. CDR1 ENHRY and CDR2 SYGVKD come from the germline V gene. The CDR3 is 13 residues long. CDR3 nucleotide sequence: TGTGCCATCAGTGAATTAGTTGCAAAGACCCAGTACTTC. Translating it yields CAISELVAKTQYF.

The rearrangement joins TRBV3-1 to TRBJ2-1, with no clear D. The V end was cut by 1 base, the J end by 3 bases, with 4 bases between. Germline lookup yields CDR1 LGHDT and CDR2 YNNKEL (reference sequence). The CDR3 is 13 amino acids. CDR3 DNA: TGTGCCAGCAGCCAAGGGAACTACAATGAGCAGTTCTTC. Its protein product is CASSQGNYNEQFF.

The rearrangement links TRBV7-2 to TRBJ2-1; TRBD1 matches 8 bases. The better agreement between TRBJ2-7 and the DNA end casts doubt on the J call. Germline V gene data show CDR1 as SGHTA and CDR2 as FQGNSA. The CDR3 extends over 15 amino acids. The CDR3 sequence is CASSPRQGSYNEQYF. The CDR3 region has the DNA TGTGCCAGCAGCCCCAGACAGGGGTCCTACAATGAGCAGTACTTC.

The chain carries TRBV6-2 or TRBV6-3 and TRBJ2-1, with D tentatively TRBD2 (6 bases). CDR1 MNHEY and CDR2 SVGEGT come from the germline V gene. V lost 6 bases, J lost 0 bases, and 12 bases lay in between. The CDR3 is 15 amino acids. The CDR3 DNA reads TGTGCCAGCAGAGACCGGGGGATCTCCTACAATGAGCAGTTCTTC. Its translation is CASRDRGISYNEQFF.

This clonotype was observed a handful of times. V is TRBV27 and J is TRBJ2-1, with 8 bases lining up with TRBD2. The CDR3 runs to 16 residues. Losses at the gene ends were 3 bases for V and 2 bases for J; bases not matched to a gene: 6. Germline V gene lookup returns CDR1 MNHEY and CDR2 SMNVEV (reference sequence). CDR3 sequence: CASSLVAGITYNEQFF. The CDR3 DNA follows: TGTGCCAGCAGTTTGGTAGCGGGAATTACCTACAATGAGCAGTTCTTC.

The gene calls are TRBV20-1 and TRBJ2-7, with TRBD1 identical over 12 bases. Germline-derived CDR1 and CDR2 are DFQATT and SNEGSKA (reference sequence). The length of the CDR3 is 16 residues. V lost 5 bases to trimming and J lost 6 bases; unmatched junction nucleotides: 14. In DNA, the CDR3 is TGCAGTGCTCCAGAAACGTCGGGACAGGGGGCTATCGAGCAGTACTTC. This codes for CSAPETSGQGAIEQYF.

The chain is built from TRBV2 and TRBJ2-7; 7 bases are shared with TRBD2. Germline loops: CDR1 SNHLY, CDR2 FYNNEI. This CDR3 comprises 13 residues. V dropped 8 bases and J dropped 2; count of bases not matched to a gene: 6. The CDR3 is CASLLAVTYEQYF. CDR3 nucleotides: TGTGCCAGCCTCCTAGCGGTAACCTACGAGCAGTACTTC.

This clonotype was found a few times. The CDR3 DNA reads as TGTGCCATCAGTGAACAATCACAGGGGCCCTACGAGCAGTACTTC. This encodes CAISEQSQGPYEQYF. The gene calls are TRBV10-3 and TRBJ2-7; TRBD1 agrees at 7 bases. Germline values: CDR1 ENHRY, CDR2 SYGVKD. The CDR3 spans 15 residues. The trim removed 3 bases at V and 2 bases at J, leaving 7 bases unmatched.

This sequence joins TRBV3-1 and TRBJ2-1; D might be TRBD1 (6 bases). Trimming left V 4 bases short and J 5 bases short, with 18 bases between. This CDR3 is 16 amino acids long. CDR1 and CDR2 (germline): LGHDT, YNNKEL (reference sequence). The CDR3 DNA reads TGTGCCAGCAGCCCCCGAACAGGGAGTATTAACAATGAGCAGTTCTTC. This sequence encodes CASSPRTGSINNEQFF.

This chain joins TRBV4-3 and TRBJ2-1; D unresolved. V was clipped by 1 base and J by 6 bases, with 13 bases between them. Germline values: CDR1 LGHNA, CDR2 YSLEER. CDR3 size: 15 residues. The CDR3 DNA is TGCGCCAGCAGCCAAGCTCGTAAGCTGCCCAATGAGCAGTTCTTC. Translated: CASSQARKLPNEQFF.

This chain links TRBV2 with TRBJ2-3; D is perhaps TRBD1 (6 bases). Germline V CDR1 and CDR2: SNHLY, FYNNEI. The CDR3 loop spans 15 amino acids. With 6 bases removed from V and 0 bases from J, the gap between germline ends came to 13 bases. The CDR3 region is CASRRRDTSTDTQYF. In DNA form, the CDR3 reads TGTGCCAGCAGGCGCCGGGACACCAGCACAGATACGCAGTATTTT. Full variable domain (outside the CDR3, taken from reference TRBV2 and TRBJ2-3): EPEVTQTPSHQVTQMGQEVILRCVPISNHLYFYWYRQILGQKVEFLVSFYNNEISEKSEIFDDQFSVERPDGSNFTLKIRSTKLEDSAMYFCASRRRDTSTDTQYFGPGTRLTVL.

This clonotype was seen only a few times. V gene TRBV7-2 combines with J gene TRBJ1-2; 11 bases map to TRBD1. V was clipped by 5 bases and J by 6 bases; unmatched bases: 5. Looked up from germline, CDR1 is SGHTA and CDR2 is FQGNSA. There are 14 residues in the CDR3. DNA for the CDR3: TGTGCCAGCAGCCAAGGACAGGGGGCAAATGGCTACACCTTC. This codes for CASSQGQGANGYTF.

This clonotype came up a few times. The V and J genes are TRBV27 and TRBJ1-5; D unresolved. The germline CDR1 and CDR2 sequences are MNHEY and SMNVEV (reference sequence). CDR3 length: 14 residues. Trimming removed 8 bases from V and 2 bases from J, with 13 bases in between. The DNA of the CDR3 is TGTGCCAGCCGCCGGCGCGATGGCAATCAGCCCCAGCATTTT. It encodes CASRRRDGNQPQHF.

The chain uses TRBV20-1 and TRBJ1-2; no definite D call. CDR3 length: 12 residues. V was pared by 6 bases and J by 4 bases, with 12 bases between. Per germline, CDR1 DFQATT and CDR2 SNEGSKA (reference sequence). CDR3: CSAPRAAYGYTF. As DNA, the CDR3 is TGCAGTGCCCCGAGGGCAGCCTATGGCTACACCTTC.

CDR3 nucleotide sequence: TGTGCCAGCAGCAAAGCCATACCCGGACAGTCCACTGAAGCTTTCTTT. As protein: CASSKAIPGQSTEAFF. The chain carries TRBV21-1 and TRBJ1-1; the table's TRBD1 call for D was not verified on the DNA. TRBV21-1 is tagged as a pseudogene. The CDR3 loop spans 16 amino acids.

The chain uses TRBV19 and TRBJ1-4; possible D gene TRBD1, 6 bases. V was pared by 7 bases and J by 8 bases, with 17 bases between. Germline V CDR1 and CDR2: LNHDA, SQIVND (reference sequence). The CDR3 is 14 amino acids. CDR3 in DNA: TGTGCCAGTACCCCAGGGGATTTTAAGGAAAAACTGTTTTTT. Residues: CASTPGDFKEKLFF.

The chain joins TRBV6-2 or TRBV6-3 to TRBJ2-2, with D unresolved. CDR3 length: 12 amino acids. V lost 6 bases and J 4 bases, leaving 6 bases between the germline ends. Germline V CDR1 and CDR2: MNHEY, SVGEGT. CDR3 sequence reads: CASRGSTGELFF. CDR3 sequence (DNA): TGTGCCAGCAGGGGGTCCACCGGGGAGCTGTTTTTT.

The chain joins TRBV6-2 or TRBV6-3 to TRBJ2-7; D not resolved. Trimming left V 5 bases short and J 2 bases short, with 10 bases between. This CDR3 has 13 amino acids. Germline assignment: CDR1 MNHEY and CDR2 SVGEGT. This chain's CDR3 is CASSQPQPYEQYF. CDR3 DNA: TGTGCCAGCAGTCAGCCCCAGCCCTACGAGCAGTACTTC.

On this clonotype itself: Germline and junction disagree at one end, which may indicate a read error. The chain combines TRBV7-7 with TRBJ2-3; D remains ambiguous. This CDR3 is built from 15 residues. CDR1 SSHAT and CDR2 FNYEAQ come from the germline V gene (reference sequence). CDR3 nucleotides: TGTGCTAGCAGCTTAGGGCGACACGGCACAGATACGCAGTATTTT. It encodes CASSLGRHGTDTQYF.

The V gene is TRBV5-1, the J gene TRBJ2-7; 8 bases are a match to TRBD1. Per the germline V gene, CDR1 is SGHRS and CDR2 is YFSETQ. V lost 4 bases to trimming and J lost 1 base; unmatched junction nucleotides: 10. This CDR3 region has 16 residues. CDR3 bases: TGCGCCAGCAGCCTTCCCCCGGGACAGGTATCCTACGAGCAGTACTTC. The encoded protein is CASSLPPGQVSYEQYF. The entire variable domain, with the rest obtained from reference TRBV5-1 and TRBJ2-7, is as follows: KAGVTQTPRYLIKTRGQQVTLSCSPISGHRSVSWYQQTPGQGLQFLFEYFSETQRNKGNFPGRFSGRQFSNSRSEMNVSTLELGDSALYLCASSLPPGQVSYEQYFGPGTRLTVT.

The CDR3 sequence: CASSYGHTSNYGYTF. The DNA of the CDR3 is TGTGCCAGCAGTTACGGCCACACCAGCAACTATGGCTACACCTTC. This chain uses TRBV6-5 with TRBJ1-2; D is ambiguous. The germline CDR1 and CDR2 sequences are MNHEY and SVGAGI. The CDR3 totals 15 residues. Trimming took 2 bases from V and 2 from J, leaving 12 bases between them.

The chain combines TRBV12-3 or TRBV12-4 with TRBJ2-1, with D perhaps TRBD1 or TRBD2 (5 bases each). The CDR3 covers 12 residues. The germline V and J ends were trimmed by 7 bases and 10 bases, with 14 bases remaining between them. As DNA, the CDR3 is TGTGCCAGCAACCTGGGGGTGGGGGAGCAGTTCTTC. Its translation: CASNLGVGEQFF.

The gene calls are TRBV29-1 and TRBJ1-5, with D possibly being TRBD1 (5 bases). The CDR3 has 14 amino acids. Germline V gives CDR1 SQVTM, CDR2 ANQGSEA. Trimming pared 4 bases from V and 3 bases from J, leaving 13 bases between. Here the CDR3 DNA reads TGCAGCGTTGCGTGGGGGACGAACAATCAGCCCCAGCATTTT. Translated, it gives CSVAWGTNNQPQHF.

The chain has TRBV6-2 or TRBV6-3 and TRBJ2-4; D is undetermined. The J call may not be correct, given that the DNA end is closer to TRBJ2-7. CDR3 length: 14 residues. Germline V lookup: CDR1 MNHEY, CDR2 SVGEGT. The CDR3 DNA reads TGTGCCACCACGACAAACGGACGCCCCTACGAGCAGTACTTC. Translating gives CATTTNGRPYEQYF.

The CDR3 reads CASSKGSGLAGANVLTF. The CDR3 DNA follows: TGTGCCAGCAGCAAAGGGTCCGGGTTAGCTGGGGCCAACGTCCTGACTTTC. The chain has TRBV3-1 and TRBJ2-6; D unclear. The CDR3 has 17 residues. V lost 5 bases to trimming and J lost 2 bases, with 16 bases between them. Germline V lookup: CDR1 LGHDT, CDR2 YNNKEL (reference sequence).

This clonotype came up many times. V and J are TRBV7-2 and TRBJ2-5; D is undetermined. The CDR3 loop spans 16 amino acids. V was pared by 5 bases and J by 4 bases, with 20 bases between. Per the germline V gene, CDR1 is SGHTA and CDR2 is FQGNSA. CDR3 sequence reads: CASSVRGTANGETQYF. In nucleotides, the CDR3 is TGTGCCAGCAGCGTAAGAGGCACGGCAAACGGAGAGACCCAGTACTTC.

The chain couples TRBV12-3 or TRBV12-4 to TRBJ2-5; D uncertain. The CDR3 runs to 13 residues. Trimming took 1 base from V and 4 from J, leaving 7 bases between them. The CDR3 DNA is TGTGCCAGCAGTTTAGAGGGCTCAGAGACCCAGTACTTC. This gives the protein CASSLEGSETQYF.

The rearrangement uses TRBV20-1 and TRBJ2-5, with TRBD2 matching 8 bases. Germline trimming cut 0 bases from V and 0 bases from J; bases unmatched to any gene: 3. The V gene's germline CDR1 is DFQATT and CDR2 SNEGSKA (reference sequence). CDR3 length: 15 amino acids. This CDR3 reads CSARDERGNQETQYF. CDR3 nucleotide sequence: TGCAGTGCTAGAGATGAGCGGGGGAACCAAGAGACCCAGTACTTC.